Listed below are T cell receptor beta chains from one sample, sequenced in a study of blood T cell repertoires in COVID-19. Profiled with immunoSEQ multiplex PCR; TCRdb holds only in-frame clones, not every one. Of around 260,000 clones listed, approximately 85% were seen once; the top ten hold 0.87%. The sample comprised peripheral blood. The source of these receptors is a human donor with COVID-19, enrolled during active disease. The donor label of this sample is uncertain. Each CDR3 is given with its conserved first and last residue. D genes are given only for firm matches. For some rows the clone size is stated as once, few or many, or as a class when expanded; others skip it.

j_call: TRBJ1-2; clone_size: few; v_call: TRBV28; cdr3_length: 16; d_call: TRBD1; cdr3_nt: TGTGCCAGCAGCGCATCGGGACAGACTGGCAACTATGGCTACACCTTC; cdr3_aa: CASSASGQTGNYGYTF
j_call: TRBJ1-5; clone_size: NA; v_call: TRBV28; cdr3_length: 16; d_call: TRBD1; cdr3_nt: TGTGCCAGCAGAATCCGACAGGGGGCGAGCAATCAGCCCCAGCATTTT; cdr3_aa: CASRIRQGASNQPQHF
j_call: TRBJ2-1; clone_size: NA; v_call: TRBV15; cdr3_length: 15; d_call: NA; cdr3_nt: TGTGCCACCAGCAGAGGGGGCGGGGACTACAATGAGCAGTTCTTC; cdr3_aa: CATSRGGGDYNEQFF
j_call: TRBJ1-6; clone_size: NA; v_call: TRBV19; cdr3_length: 13; d_call: NA; cdr3_nt: TGTGCCACCGCTAGCTCCTATAATTCACCCCTCCACTTT; cdr3_aa: CATASSYNSPLHF
j_call: TRBJ2-7; clone_size: once; v_call: TRBV19; cdr3_length: 13; d_call: TRBD1; cdr3_nt: TGTGCCACAGGACAGGGTGTCTCCTACGAGCAGTACTTC; cdr3_aa: CATGQGVSYEQYF
j_call: TRBJ2-1; clone_size: NA; v_call: TRBV27; cdr3_length: 16; d_call: TRBD1; cdr3_nt: TGTGCCAGCAGTTTATATGGGGGACAGGGTTTCAATGAGCAGTTCTTC; cdr3_aa: CASSLYGGQGFNEQFF
j_call: TRBJ2-1; clone_size: once; v_call: TRBV18; cdr3_length: 14; d_call: NA; cdr3_nt: TGTGCCAGCTCACCGGACAGTTCCTACAATGAGCAGTTCTTC; cdr3_aa: CASSPDSSYNEQFF
j_call: TRBJ1-2; clone_size: NA; v_call: TRBV14; cdr3_length: 18; d_call: TRBD1; cdr3_nt: TGTGCCAGCAGCCAAGATCTGGGGACAGGGGGCCGGGGCTATGGCTACACCTTC; cdr3_aa: CASSQDLGTGGRGYGYTF
j_call: TRBJ2-1; clone_size: NA; v_call: TRBV6-5; cdr3_length: 15; d_call: TRBD1; cdr3_nt: TGTGCCAGCAGACCTTCGGACAGGGGTCCGGGTGAGCAGTTCTTC; cdr3_aa: CASRPSDRGPGEQFF
j_call: TRBJ1-5; clone_size: NA; v_call: TRBV6-2/TRBV6-3; cdr3_length: 14; d_call: NA; cdr3_nt: TGTGCCAGCAGTTCATCAAATAGCAATCAGCCCCAGCATTTT; cdr3_aa: CASSSSNSNQPQHF
j_call: TRBJ2-3; clone_size: NA; v_call: TRBV28; cdr3_length: 13; d_call: NA; cdr3_nt: TGTGCCAGCAGTTTATTGAGCCCAGATACGCAGTATTTT; cdr3_aa: CASSLLSPDTQYF
j_call: TRBJ1-4; clone_size: NA; v_call: TRBV5-1; cdr3_length: 15; d_call: NA; cdr3_nt: TGCGCCAGCAGCTTGACCAGATCAACTAATGAAAAACTGTTTTTT; cdr3_aa: CASSLTRSTNEKLFF
j_call: TRBJ2-1; clone_size: NA; v_call: TRBV2; cdr3_length: 13; d_call: TRBD2; cdr3_nt: TGTGCCAGCACGGAGCGGGAGGGCAATGAGCAGTTCTTC; cdr3_aa: CASTEREGNEQFF
j_call: TRBJ1-5; clone_size: NA; v_call: TRBV19; cdr3_length: 14; d_call: NA; cdr3_nt: TGTGCCAGTAGTTCACAGGGAAGCAATCAGCCCCAGCATTTT; cdr3_aa: CASSSQGSNQPQHF
j_call: TRBJ2-2; clone_size: NA; v_call: TRBV10-3; cdr3_length: 17; d_call: TRBD1; cdr3_nt: TGTGCCATCAGTGAGTCGGGACAGGGAGTCGGCACCGGGGAGCTGTTTTTT; cdr3_aa: CAISESGQGVGTGELFF
j_call: TRBJ1-3; clone_size: NA; v_call: TRBV5-1; cdr3_length: 17; d_call: TRBD1; cdr3_nt: TGCGCCAGCAGCCCGAGGGGACAGGGGGCTTCTGGAAACACCATATATTTT; cdr3_aa: CASSPRGQGASGNTIYF
j_call: TRBJ1-1; clone_size: NA; v_call: TRBV18; cdr3_length: 15; d_call: NA; cdr3_nt: TGTGCCAGCTCACCATATCAACAGGGGAACACTGAAGCTTTCTTT; cdr3_aa: CASSPYQQGNTEAFF
j_call: TRBJ2-2; clone_size: NA; v_call: TRBV19; cdr3_length: 14; d_call: NA; cdr3_nt: TGTGCCAGTAGTATGAATACCCTAACCGGGGAGCTGTTTTTT; cdr3_aa: CASSMNTLTGELFF
j_call: TRBJ1-1; clone_size: NA; v_call: TRBV6-6; cdr3_length: 15; d_call: NA; cdr3_nt: TGTGCCAGCAGTTACTCGGGACAATTGAACACTGAAGCTTTCTTT; cdr3_aa: CASSYSGQLNTEAFF
j_call: TRBJ2-5; clone_size: NA; v_call: TRBV7-2; cdr3_length: 16; d_call: NA; cdr3_nt: TGTGCCAGCAGCCCGAGACTCTTGATCACCCAAGAGACCCAGTACTTC; cdr3_aa: CASSPRLLITQETQYF
j_call: TRBJ1-2; clone_size: NA; v_call: TRBV19; cdr3_length: 16; d_call: TRBD1; cdr3_nt: TGTGCCAGTAGTCAACCGGGACAGGTCGAGTTCTATGGCTACACCTTC; cdr3_aa: CASSQPGQVEFYGYTF
j_call: TRBJ1-5; clone_size: NA; v_call: TRBV28; cdr3_length: 16; d_call: TRBD1; cdr3_nt: TGTGCCAGCACCGCAACCGGGACAGGGGTAAATCAGCCCCAGCATTTT; cdr3_aa: CASTATGTGVNQPQHF
j_call: TRBJ1-3; clone_size: NA; v_call: TRBV6-9; cdr3_length: 11; d_call: NA; cdr3_nt: TGTGCCAGCAGTCCGGAGAACAGGGCACATTTT; cdr3_aa: CASSPENRAHF
j_call: TRBJ1-5; clone_size: NA; v_call: TRBV6-6; cdr3_length: 15; d_call: NA; cdr3_nt: TGTGCCAGCAGTTCTACAGTAGACGGCAGTCAGCCCCAGCATTTT; cdr3_aa: CASSSTVDGSQPQHF
j_call: TRBJ1-6; clone_size: NA; v_call: TRBV6-5; cdr3_length: 15; d_call: TRBD1; cdr3_nt: TGTGCCAGCAGCCGAGGACCAGGGGGGCGGTCACCCCTCCACTTT; cdr3_aa: CASSRGPGGRSPLHF
j_call: TRBJ2-1; clone_size: NA; v_call: TRBV5-1; cdr3_length: 15; d_call: TRBD2; cdr3_nt: TGCGCCAGCAGCGAGACTAGCGGGATCTACAATGAGCAGTTCTTC; cdr3_aa: CASSETSGIYNEQFF
j_call: TRBJ1-1; clone_size: NA; v_call: TRBV9; cdr3_length: 11; d_call: NA; cdr3_nt: TGTGCCAGCACAACCACAGGTGAAGCTTTCTTT; cdr3_aa: CASTTTGEAFF
j_call: TRBJ1-5; clone_size: NA; v_call: TRBV18; cdr3_length: 14; d_call: TRBD1; cdr3_nt: TGTGCCAGCTCGGGGACAGATAGCAATCAGCCCCAGCATTTT; cdr3_aa: CASSGTDSNQPQHF
j_call: TRBJ2-1; clone_size: once; v_call: TRBV7-2; cdr3_length: 15; d_call: TRBD2; cdr3_nt: TGTGCCAGCAGCCCCGCGGGACTAGCGGTCAATGAGCAGTTCTTC; cdr3_aa: CASSPAGLAVNEQFF
j_call: TRBJ2-2; clone_size: NA; v_call: TRBV7-7; cdr3_length: 16; d_call: NA; cdr3_nt: TGTGCTAGCAGCTTAGGGCGAGCGGCGAACACCGGGGAGCTGTTTTTT; cdr3_aa: CASSLGRAANTGELFF
j_call: TRBJ2-7; clone_size: NA; v_call: TRBV27; cdr3_length: 16; d_call: NA; cdr3_nt: TGTGCCAGCAGTTCCATCGGGGGTCCCCGAACCTACGAGCAGTACTTC; cdr3_aa: CASSSIGGPRTYEQYF
j_call: TRBJ1-1; clone_size: NA; v_call: TRBV3-1/TRBV3-2; cdr3_length: 14; d_call: NA; cdr3_nt: TGTGCCAGCAGCCAAGGCGGGCGGGGAACTGAAGCTTTCTTT; cdr3_aa: CASSQGGRGTEAFF